Below, one TCR beta chain is given with its context. The antigen remains unidentified. Per sample, about 0.55 ug of bulk tumor genomic DNA was the template used. Collection of several biopsies per primary tumor, spaced far apart, took place during surgery. The study cohort was described as untreated, and its members had newly diagnosed non-small cell lung cancer. They went on to have curative surgery. Newly diagnosed patients with non-small cell lung cancer who were having surgery with curative intent served as donors. The entry originates in a study of immune heterogeneity within non-small cell lung tumors. Across the study: Squamous cell carcinomas accounted for 4 of the tumors, non-squamous carcinomas for around 10, and 1 was not otherwise specified. Study findings and constraints: Each patient largely had their own distinct set of high-frequency T-cell receptor beta clonotypes. Within each patient, tumor sites shared identical dominant CDR3 beta clonotypes and also held site-unique high-frequency clones.

The authors amplified TCR beta CDR3 by multiplex PCR with 32 V and 13 J primers. MiXCR, run by TCRdb on the multiplex PCR reads, gives a single entry per CDR3 protein. Here the sample spans some 5,000 distinct CDR3 sequences, approximately 30% being singletons. Germline values: CDR1 DFQATT, CDR2 SNEGSKA (reference sequence). V gave up 6 bases and J gave up 0 bases, with 10 bases separating them. The CDR3 consists of 13 residues. Source material: lung tumor tissue. The TCR comes from a woman aged 45-65 years with non-small cell lung cancer. This sequence joins TRBV20-1 and TRBJ2-3; weak D call: TRBD2 (6 bases). CDR3 coding DNA: TGCAGTGCCGGTGGAGGGAGCACAGATACGCAGTATTTT. Its protein product is CSAGGGSTDTQYF.